This entry is about one TCR beta chain. The use of a sample-barcoded 5' primer and a J-beta primer mix characterized a second PCR of roughly 7 to 11 cycles. TCRdb reanalysed the 5' RACE reads using MiXCR and keeps one entry per CDR3 protein. The table includes roughly 680,000 distinct CDR3 sequences, 45% to 50% detected once. The data are from a study of blood T cells in healthy people across ages. The CDR3 contains 14 residues. The TCR sequence derives from a woman aged 60-70 years in good health. Source material: blood. The chain employs TRBV21-1 and TRBJ1-2. TRBV21-1 is designated a pseudogene. The CDR3: CASSKIATNYGYTF. DNA for the CDR3: TGTGCCAGCAGCAAAATAGCGACAAACTATGGCTACACCTTC.